The clone carrying this TCR beta chain appeared many times. Each patient was aged 18 to 65 and had newly diagnosed hyperthyroidism of under 2 months' duration. The data were obtained in a study of T cells in Graves' hyperthyroidism and ophthalmopathy. Per the germline V gene, CDR1 is SGHAT and CDR2 is FQNNGV. V gave up 2 bases and J gave up 8 bases, with 9 bases separating them. The CDR3 has 13 residues. TCR beta CDR3 regions were amplified from RNA. HTBI primers were the set used in a first-round RT-PCR of the TCR CDR3. TCRdb independently ran MiXCR on the multiplex PCR reads; one entry per CDR3 protein. There are under 350,000 distinct CDR3 sequences in the sample; 21% occur only once, and around 48% lies in the top ten.

V gene TRBV11-2 combines with J gene TRBJ2-2; possible D gene TRBD2, 5 bases. The specimen sequenced was blood. The sequence came from a woman aged 45-65 years with Graves' hyperthyroidism. In nucleotides, the CDR3 is TGTGCCAGCAGCTTACTCACGGGGGGGGAGCTGTTTTTT. It is translated as CASSLLTGGELFF.